This T cell receptor beta chain was recovered during a study of blood T cell repertoires in COVID-19. Turning to the study itself: Acute and convalescent COVID-19 specimens originated in the United States, Italy and Spain.

Patients at the Seattle site were enrolled during active infection and followed longitudinally. Produced via immunoSEQ multiplex PCR; TCRdb's table is partial and in-frame only. The table shows approximately 260,000 clones, with nearly 90% occurring only once. Trimming removed 6 bases at V and 3 bases at J, with 17 bases between. Per the germline V gene, CDR1 is MNHEY and CDR2 is SVGAGI. The length of the CDR3 is 15 residues. The source of this sequence is a woman aged 55 to 70 with COVID-19, enrolled during active disease. Specimen: peripheral blood. V is TRBV6-5 and J is TRBJ1-1; the D is unclear. This chain's CDR3 is CASRAGHYGDTEAFF. The CDR3 nucleotides are TGTGCCAGCAGGGCAGGTCACTACGGGGACACTGAAGCTTTCTTT.